This passage covers 29 T cell receptor beta chains from one sample sequenced in a study of CD8 T cells in ankylosing spondylitis. Regarding the study as a whole: What appeared characteristic of ankylosing spondylitis blood was a TCR beta motif of seven to nine highly homologous variants.

These receptors are not linked to any known antigen. TCRdb ran MiXCR on the 5' RACE reads and lists one entry per CDR3 protein. In the table there are 220,000 or so distinct CDR3 sequences, roughly 18% of which are singletons. Material for sequencing was blood, either unsorted or a sorted T cell fraction (not recorded which). These receptors all stem from a male donor with ankylosing spondylitis.

The gene calls are TRBV28 and TRBJ1-1; D is unresolved. This CDR3 contains 15 residues. Per the germline V gene, CDR1 is MDHEN and CDR2 is SYDVKM. Deletions cut 6 bases from V and 0 bases from J, with 14 bases between. The chain's CDR3 is CASRNPTVMNTEAFF. CDR3 DNA: TGTGCCAGCAGGAATCCCACAGTGATGAACACTGAAGCTTTCTTT.

The V call is TRBV27, the J call TRBJ2-3, with 7 bases that match TRBD2. The CDR3 is 15 amino acids. The junction had 14 bases not matched to a gene; V was cut back by 8 bases and J by 6 bases. Per germline, CDR1 MNHEY and CDR2 SMNVEV (reference sequence). The CDR3 protein is CASGEGDGMGDTQYF. As DNA, the CDR3 is TGTGCCAGCGGGGAGGGAGACGGGATGGGTGATACGCAGTATTTT.

The CDR3 sequence is CAWSVALNTEAFF. The CDR3 coding sequence is TGTGCCTGGAGTGTAGCCCTAAACACTGAAGCTTTCTTT. This chain joins TRBV30 and TRBJ1-1; D gene ambiguous. Germline V lookup: CDR1 GTSNPN, CDR2 SVGIG (reference sequence). Trimming took 0 bases from V and 2 from J, leaving 7 bases between them. This CDR3 has 13 residues.

This clonotype has only a few counts. The rearrangement joins TRBV9 to TRBJ2-3; D is possibly TRBD2 (5 bases). CDR3 length: 13 amino acids. V was cut by 9 bases and J by 5 bases, with 16 bases left in between. Per the germline V gene, CDR1 is SGDLS and CDR2 is YYNGEE. As DNA, the CDR3 is TGTGCCACCCAGCGGTTCAGCGGAGATACGCAGTATTTT. This sequence encodes CATQRFSGDTQYF.

This rearrangement joins TRBV10-3 to TRBJ1-2; D is possibly TRBD1 (5 bases). V dropped 6 bases and J dropped 4 bases, with 9 bases sitting between them. The CDR3 totals 12 residues. Germline V gene lookup returns CDR1 ENHRY and CDR2 SYGVKD. CDR3 in DNA: TGTGCCATCAGGGGGCGCGCCTATGGCTACACCTTC. Protein: CAIRGRAYGYTF.

The table lists this clonotype with many counts. The CDR3 nucleotides are TGCAGCGTTGTTGGCGGGAACACTCAAGAGACCCAGTACTTC. Its protein product is CSVVGGNTQETQYF. The chain carries TRBV29-1 and TRBJ2-5; D possibly corresponds to TRBD2 (6 bases). The V gene's germline CDR1 is SQVTM and CDR2 ANQGSEA. The CDR3 loop spans 14 amino acids. Trimming took 4 bases from V and 2 from J, leaving 14 bases between them. Based on the CDR3 plus reference TRBV29-1 and TRBJ2-5, the full variable domain is SAVISQKPSRDICQRGTSLTIQCQVDSQVTMMFWYRQQPGQSLTLIATANQGSEATYESGFVIDKFPISRPNLTFSTLTVSNMSPEDSSIYLCSVVGGNTQETQYFGPGTRLLVL.

This chain uses TRBV5-1 with TRBJ2-5, with D unclear. Trimming removed 3 bases from V and 4 bases from J, with 16 bases in between. Germline CDR1 is SGHRS and CDR2 is YFSETQ. The CDR3 sequence is 15 residues long. For the CDR3, the DNA is TGCGCCAGCAGCTACGTGGAACTGCGCCCAGAGACCCAGTACTTC. This sequence encodes CASSYVELRPETQYF.

The chain combines TRBV7-9 with TRBJ2-2, with TRBD2 identical over 10 bases. This CDR3 comprises 17 residues. Per the germline V gene, CDR1 is SEHNR and CDR2 is FQNEAQ (reference sequence). Germline trimming cut 0 bases from V and 2 bases from J; bases unmatched to any gene: 3. The CDR3: CASSLALAGYNTGELFF. The CDR3 nucleotides read TGTGCCAGCAGCTTAGCACTAGCGGGGTATAACACCGGGGAGCTGTTTTTT.

This clonotype was counted a few times. This chain connects TRBV28 to TRBJ1-6; D is unclear. V lost 4 bases, J lost 0 bases, and 13 bases lay in between. CDR1 and CDR2 from the germline V gene are MDHEN and SYDVKM. The CDR3 is 17 amino acids. The CDR3 sequence: CASSYDPGSSYNSPLHF. The CDR3 DNA sequence: TGTGCCAGCAGTTACGATCCGGGGAGCTCCTATAATTCACCCCTCCACTTT.

The genes are TRBV4-2 and TRBJ2-2, with a tentative D call TRBD1 (6 bases). V lost 5 bases and J 1 base, leaving 11 bases between the germline ends. The CDR3 covers 15 residues. CDR1 is LGHNA, CDR2 YNFKEQ, per germline. The CDR3 region is CASSFTTGNTGELFF. As DNA, the CDR3 is TGTGCCAGCAGCTTTACGACAGGGAACACCGGGGAGCTGTTTTTT.

In its sample, this clonotype was seen a few times. This chain links TRBV20-1 with TRBJ1-6, with D possibly TRBD1 on 5 matching bases. The CDR3 sequence is 14 residues long. Germline CDR1 reads DFQATT; CDR2 reads SNEGSKA (reference sequence). Trimming removed 5 bases at V and 4 bases at J, with 12 bases between. The CDR3 sequence is CSASTGPYNSPLHF. The CDR3 DNA is TGCAGTGCTTCTACAGGCCCTTATAATTCACCCCTCCACTTT.

This clonotype showed up many times. V is TRBV10-3 and J is TRBJ2-7, with 8 nucleotides matching TRBD2. The CDR3 loop spans 14 amino acids. CDR1 and CDR2 (germline): ENHRY, SYGVKD. The junction had 11 bases not matched to a gene; V was cut back by 11 bases and J by 2 bases. CDR3 sequence reads: CASGDTSGPYEQYF. In nucleotides, the CDR3 is TGTGCCTCAGGGGATACTAGCGGTCCCTACGAGCAGTACTTC.

The chain recombines TRBV5-6 with TRBJ2-5; unclear D gene. The CDR3 runs to 13 residues. Trimming left V 4 bases short and J 5 bases short, with 12 bases between. Germline V gene lookup returns CDR1 SGHDT and CDR2 YYEEEE. This chain's CDR3 is CASSPPSSETQYF. CDR3 nucleotide sequence: TGTGCCAGCAGCCCCCCCTCGTCTGAGACCCAGTACTTC.

The genes are TRBV27 and TRBJ2-2; the match to TRBD1 covers 8 bases. The CDR3 loop spans 18 amino acids. Per the germline V gene, CDR1 is MNHEY and CDR2 is SMNVEV (reference sequence). J gave up 4 bases and V 6 bases, and 16 bases lay outside the gene matches. In DNA form, the CDR3 reads TGTGCCAGCAGATTACACCTCGGACAGGGCGAAGGCACCGGGGAGCTGTTTTTT. Protein sequence: CASRLHLGQGEGTGELFF.

The table lists this clonotype with a few counts. The V gene is TRBV30, the J gene TRBJ2-2; 8 nucleotides agree with TRBD2. The germline gives CDR1 GTSNPN, CDR2 SVGIG (reference sequence). The V gene end was trimmed by 5 bases and the J gene end by 6 bases; junction bases not matched to a gene: 11. The CDR3 runs 15 residues. CDR3 sequence (DNA): TGTGCCTGGGGGACGGGGGGGCCAGTCGCCGGGGAGCTGTTTTTT. Its translation: CAWGTGGPVAGELFF. The full variable domain, rest sourced from reference TRBV30 and TRBJ2-2, is SQTIHQWPATLVQPVGSPLSLECTVEGTSNPNLYWYRQAAGRGLQLLFYSVGIGQISSEVPQNLSASRPQDRQFILSSKKLLLSDSGFYLCAWGTGGPVAGELFFGEGSRLTVL.

The chain employs TRBV7-9 and TRBJ1-6, with a weak D call TRBD1 (5 bases). V was shortened by 5 bases and J by 9 bases, with 14 bases between the two germline ends. The germline V gene has CDR1 SEHNR and CDR2 FQNEAQ (reference sequence). The CDR3 extends over 14 amino acids. DNA for the CDR3: TGTGCCAGCAGCCAGGCCGGGGGGATTTCACCCCTCCACTTT. Amino acids: CASSQAGGISPLHF.

This clonotype was detected ten times or more. The chain links TRBV11-1 to TRBJ1-4; D not resolved. This CDR3 spans 20 amino acids. Germline CDR1 reads SGHAT; CDR2 reads FQDESV (reference sequence). V dropped 2 bases and J dropped 0 bases, with 22 bases sitting between them. This chain's CDR3 is CASSLSKTGLKRATNEKLFF. Here the CDR3 DNA reads TGTGCCAGCAGCTTAAGCAAGACCGGTCTTAAGAGGGCAACTAATGAAAAACTGTTTTTT.

The rearrangement links TRBV7-2 to TRBJ2-2; the match to TRBD2 covers 12 bases. The V gene end was trimmed by 5 bases and the J gene end by 3 bases; junction bases not matched to a gene: 4. CDR1 and CDR2 from the germline V gene are SGHTA and FQGNSA. The CDR3 runs 16 residues. CDR3 protein: CASSPRLAGDTGELFF. CDR3 DNA sequence: TGTGCCAGCAGCCCGCGACTAGCGGGAGACACCGGGGAGCTGTTTTTT.

The rearrangement links TRBV7-9 to TRBJ2-5; TRBD2 matches 14 bases. CDR3 size: 15 residues. Per the germline V gene, CDR1 is SEHNR and CDR2 is FQNEAQ (reference sequence). V trimming: 5 bases; J trimming: 8 bases; junction bases outside the gene matches: 7. CDR3 sequence reads: CASSLGLAGVSTQYF. In DNA form, the CDR3 reads TGTGCCAGCAGCCTGGGACTAGCGGGGGTTAGTACCCAGTACTTC.

This clonotype has at least ten counts. The V gene is TRBV12-3 or TRBV12-4, the J gene TRBJ2-7; 7 bases are a match to TRBD1. CDR3 length equals 13 residues. V lost 4 bases to trimming and J lost 3 bases; unmatched junction nucleotides: 3. The CDR3 loop is CASSWGQIYEQYF. The CDR3 DNA reads as TGTGCCAGCAGTTGGGGACAGATCTACGAGCAGTACTTC.

The CDR3 region has the DNA TGTGCCAGCAGCCCCTTCCCTAGAGGCCCCGAAGGGTTGACCTATGGCTACACCTTC. Translating it yields CASSPFPRGPEGLTYGYTF. The chain employs TRBV3-1 and TRBJ1-2; unclear D gene. Trimming cost V 4 bases and J 4 bases, with 28 bases left between them. Germline CDR1 and CDR2: LGHDT and YNNKEL (reference sequence). CDR3 size: 19 residues. The variable domain in full, completed from reference TRBV3-1 and TRBJ1-2, reads DTAVSQTPKYLVTQMGNDKSIKCEQNLGHDTMYWYKQDSKKFLKIMFSYNNKELIINETVPNRFSPKSPDKAHLNLHINSLELGDSAVYFCASSPFPRGPEGLTYGYTFGSGTRLTVV.

This clonotype has more than one count but fewer than ten. The chain couples TRBV9 to TRBJ1-2; 10 bases agree with TRBD1. Trimming cost V 4 bases and J 2 bases; bases outside gene matches: 11. CDR1 and CDR2 (germline): SGDLS, YYNGEE. The CDR3 has 17 amino acids. Written as DNA, the CDR3 is TGTGCCAGCAGCACCCACGGGACAGGGGACCTGAACTATGGCTACACCTTC. It translates to CASSTHGTGDLNYGYTF.

The V and J genes are TRBV11-2 and TRBJ2-7, with 8 bases fitting TRBD2. Trimming removed 4 bases from V and 2 bases from J; junction bases left unmatched: 4. This CDR3 region has 14 residues. The V gene's germline CDR1 is SGHAT and CDR2 FQNNGV. The CDR3 here is CASSSGAGAYEQYF. CDR3 sequence (DNA): TGTGCCAGCAGCTCGGGAGCGGGGGCCTACGAGCAGTACTTC. Filled out from reference TRBV11-2 and TRBJ2-7, the complete variable domain reads EAGVAQSPRYKIIEKRQSVAFWCNPISGHATLYWYQQILGQGPKLLIQFQNNGVVDDSQLPKDRFSAERLKGVDSTLKIQPAKLEDSAVYLCASSSGAGAYEQYFGPGTRLTVT.

The chain couples TRBV7-3 to TRBJ1-1, with D perhaps TRBD1 (5 bases). Germline-derived CDR1 and CDR2 are SGHTA and FQGTGA. Trimming took 3 bases from V and 4 from J, leaving 9 bases between them. This CDR3 has 13 residues. The CDR3 loop reads CASSLEQGTEAFF. The CDR3 DNA sequence: TGTGCCAGCAGCTTGGAGCAGGGCACTGAAGCTTTCTTT.

This clonotype was picked up a small number of times. The chain links TRBV4-3 to TRBJ2-1; the D gene is possibly TRBD2 (5 bases). V was shortened by 0 bases and J by 0 bases, with 15 bases between the two germline ends. There are 18 residues in the CDR3. Germline CDR1 and CDR2: LGHNA and YSLEER. CDR3 sequence (DNA): TGCGCCAGCAGCCAAGATCGTATAGCGTCGAGCTCCTACAATGAGCAGTTCTTC. This translates into CASSQDRIASSSYNEQFF.

As DNA, the CDR3 is TGCGCCAGCAGCTTGGATTCAGGGTCGAGTTTTGGCTACACCTTC. Protein: CASSLDSGSSFGYTF. The chain carries TRBV5-1 and TRBJ1-2; possible D gene TRBD1, 5 bases. The germline V and J ends were trimmed by 0 bases and 7 bases, with 16 bases remaining between them. Germline CDR1 and CDR2: SGHRS and YFSETQ. CDR3 size: 15 residues.

V and J are TRBV4-1 and TRBJ2-2, with TRBD2 identical over 8 bases. Trimming removed 4 bases from V and 0 bases from J; junction bases left unmatched: 10. Germline CDR1 and CDR2: MGHRA and YSYEKL. This CDR3 is 18 amino acids long. In DNA, the CDR3 is TGCGCCAGCAGCCCGGGGGGGGCAGCAGGGACGAACACCGGGGAGCTGTTTTTT. Its translation: CASSPGGAAGTNTGELFF.

The rearrangement uses TRBV6-5 and TRBJ2-7; D gene unclear. The ends were cut back, 5 bases at V and 3 bases at J, with 5 bases in the middle. The CDR3 spans 11 residues. Germline lookup yields CDR1 MNHEY and CDR2 SVGAGI. The CDR3 DNA reads as TGTGCCAGCAGTAATCTCTACGAGCAGTACTTC. It is translated as CASSNLYEQYF.

The chain carries TRBV7-9 and TRBJ1-4; D is uncertain. The CDR3 contains 14 residues. V was clipped by 5 bases and J by 0 bases, with 7 bases between them. In germline, CDR1 is SEHNR, CDR2 FQNEAQ (reference sequence). CDR3 sequence reads: CASSGSATNEKLFF. CDR3 coding DNA: TGTGCCAGCAGCGGCAGTGCAACTAATGAAAAACTGTTTTTT.